One sample yielded the 6 T cell receptor beta chains listed below, sequenced in a study of response to subunit inactivated influenza vaccine. Using its own MiXCR run on the RT-PCR reads, TCRdb lists one record per CDR3 protein. Of a few hundred thousand distinct CDR3 sequences listed, 20% to 25% are singletons. This material consisted of PBMCs from blood, taken 21 months after vaccination. These receptors originate from a man aged 45 to 75 who received an inactivated influenza vaccine.

The V gene is TRBV20-1, the J gene TRBJ2-7; 10 bases are a match to TRBD1. CDR1 and CDR2 from the germline V gene are DFQATT and SNEGSKA (reference sequence). Trimming removed 4 bases from V and 4 bases from J; junction bases left unmatched: 4. This CDR3 region has 13 residues. The CDR3 DNA sequence: TGCAGTGCTATCGACAGGGGGCTATACGAGCAGTACTTC. This translates into CSAIDRGLYEQYF.

This clonotype was seen a handful of times. The J gene is TRBJ2-1, the V gene TRBV7-2; the match to TRBD1 covers 7 bases. The germline CDR1 and CDR2 sequences are SGHTA and FQGNSA. The CDR3 loop spans 20 amino acids. V was pared by 2 bases and J by 6 bases, with 22 bases of the junction left unmatched. CDR3 coding DNA: TGTGCCAGCAGCTTATTCGCTAAAACAGGGGATCCTTTGAGATCCAATGAGCAGTTCTTC. Translating gives CASSLFAKTGDPLRSNEQFF.

Many counts were recorded for this clonotype. The V gene is TRBV5-6, the J gene TRBJ1-4; TRBD1 aligns across 7 bases. Trimming removed 4 bases from V and 5 bases from J; junction bases left unmatched: 5. CDR3 length: 14 residues. Germline assignment: CDR1 SGHDT and CDR2 YYEEEE. CDR3 in DNA: TGTGCCAGCAGCCCCCTCAGGGGGAATGAAAAACTGTTTTTT. Protein product: CASSPLRGNEKLFF.

CDR3 in amino acids: CASSPQAGDYEQYF. CDR3 DNA sequence: TGCGCCAGCAGCCCCCAAGCGGGCGACTACGAGCAGTACTTC. The chain carries TRBV5-1 and TRBJ2-7, with D perhaps TRBD2 (6 bases). Deletions cut 4 bases from V and 3 bases from J, with 14 bases between. CDR3 length: 14 residues. Germline V lookup: CDR1 SGHRS, CDR2 YFSETQ.

This clonotype came up a few times. V is TRBV12-5 and J is TRBJ1-2, with unresolved D. The germline V and J ends were trimmed by 6 bases and 6 bases, with 20 bases remaining between them. This CDR3 is 15 amino acids long. Germline CDR1 LGHNT, CDR2 FRNRAP. As DNA, the CDR3 is TGTGCTAGTGGGGACCCCTCCGCGACTTCTGATGGCTACACCTTC. Its translation: CASGDPSATSDGYTF.

V and J are TRBV5-1 and TRBJ2-3; 8 bases are a match to TRBD2. The CDR3 spans 15 residues. The V and J ends lost 2 bases and 4 bases, in that order; junction bases with no gene match: 6. Looked up from germline, CDR1 is SGHRS and CDR2 is YFSETQ. The CDR3 reads CASSFGGGSSDTQYF. CDR3 nucleotide sequence: TGCGCCAGCAGCTTTGGCGGGGGGAGCTCAGATACGCAGTATTTT.